The 5 T cell receptor beta chains below were found in one sample sequenced in a study of cytomegalovirus exposure and HLA in healthy donors (dated by TCRdb to about 2017). Library preparation used the immunoSEQ multiplex PCR assay. This immuneACCESS table, as held by TCRdb, lists in-frame sequences with V and J called but not all clones. Of the missing ones, under half trace to an unresolved V gene in checked studies; the others have no known cause. Within this sample are 150,000 to 200,000 clones, with 88% of them counted one time only. Together, the top ten hold 2.5% to 3% of the sample. Sequenced: PBMCs. Every receptor here comes from a man aged 18 to 29 in good health and CMV-seronegative.

The chain links TRBV5-1 to TRBJ2-5; possibly TRBD1 for D (6 bases). CDR1 and CDR2 (germline): SGHRS, YFSETQ. The CDR3 has 13 amino acids. V was shortened by 3 bases and J by 3 bases, with 9 bases between the two germline ends. This chain's CDR3 is CASSSQGEETQYF. The CDR3 nucleotides read TGCGCCAGCAGCTCACAGGGAGAAGAGACCCAGTACTTC.

Of note for this clone: At one of its ends the junction is not consistent with the germline gene, which may arise from a read error. The chain has TRBV28 and TRBJ2-7, with TRBD2 matching 16 bases. The germline gives CDR1 MDHEN, CDR2 SYDVKM. This CDR3 has 20 amino acids. The CDR3: CARSWGGGGLAGGLHYEQYF. The CDR3 DNA is TGTGCCCGCAGTTGGGGGGGCGGGGGACTAGCGGGAGGGCTCCACTACGAGCAGTACTTC.

This chain links TRBV7-6 with TRBJ2-7; D possibly corresponds to TRBD2 (7 bases). The CDR3 loop spans 14 amino acids. CDR1 and CDR2 from the germline V gene are SGHVS and FNYEAQ. V shed 1 base and J shed 7 bases, with 14 bases lying between them. The CDR3 is CASSLGGGLDEQYV. DNA for the CDR3: TGTGCCAGCAGCTTAGGGGGGGGCCTCGATGAGCAGTACGTC.

This clone was observed a few times. Written as DNA, the CDR3 is TGCGCCAGCAGCCAAGGAGCAGGGGCTGGCTCACCCCTCCACTTT. It codes for CASSQGAGAGSPLHF. The J gene is TRBJ1-6, the V gene TRBV4-1; weak D call: TRBD1 (6 bases). Trimming cost V 1 base and J 10 bases, with 14 bases left between them. CDR3 length equals 15 residues. Germline lookup yields CDR1 MGHRA and CDR2 YSYEKL.

The chain carries TRBV10-1 and TRBJ2-1; 9 positions match TRBD1. Germline V gives CDR1 WNHNN, CDR2 SYGVQD (reference sequence). The V segment lost 6 bases and the J segment 4 bases; nucleotides outside the gene matches: 7. The CDR3 has 15 amino acids. CDR3 residues: CASRADRGGYNEQFF. The CDR3 DNA reads as TGCGCCAGCAGGGCGGACAGGGGTGGTTACAATGAGCAGTTCTTC.